This is a list of T cell receptor beta chains from one sample in a study of blood T cell repertoires in COVID-19. Data came from immunoSEQ multiplex PCR; TCRdb stores just in-frame clones and leaves some out. Among some 140,000 clones listed, 79% were seen once. The sequencing sample was made of peripheral blood. Receptors were obtained from a man aged 60 to 75 with acute or convalescent COVID-19. The conserved cysteine and the conserved F or W are not part of the CDR3 here. D genes are given only for firm matches. Expanded clones are given a class, and other clones once, few, many or no size at all.

abundance	d_gene	len	j_gene	v_gene	CDR3aa
.	TRBD1	14	TRBJ1-2	TRBV5-8	ASSLGRTGGNYGYT
.	.	11	TRBJ2-5	TRBV5-5	ASSLEGERDQY
.	.	13	TRBJ1-1	TRBV20-1	SASGAGNRNTEAF
.	TRBD2	17	TRBJ2-1	TRBV7-8	ASSFRTSGLLGAYNEQF
.	.	11	TRBJ2-7	TRBV7-2	ASSRSGLYEQY
.	.	12	TRBJ2-7	TRBV5-1	ASSPGSSSYEQY
.	TRBD1	14	TRBJ1-3	TRBV7-2	ASSSSRTGGRNTIY
.	.	12	TRBJ2-3	TRBV5-1	ASTFGRLTDTQY
.	.	15	TRBJ1-3	TRBV13	ASSELGRSGSGNTIY
.	.	10	TRBJ1-1	TRBV12-3/TRBV12-4	ASRSGTREAF
few	TRBD1	12	TRBJ1-6	TRBV7-2	ASSLGQGNPPLH
.	.	12	TRBJ1-2	TRBV6-2/TRBV6-3	ASSYGGQSGGYT
.	.	12	TRBJ1-1	TRBV7-9	ASSSSTLNTEAF
.	TRBD2	15	TRBJ2-1	TRBV7-2	ASSFLIGSGRGNEQF
.	TRBD2	13	TRBJ2-2	TRBV6-5	ASRKGLAVTGELF
.	.	11	TRBJ2-3	TRBV29-1	SVEMRGGDTQY
.	TRBD1	12	TRBJ2-7	TRBV9	ASRGQGKSYEQY
.	TRBD1	12	TRBJ2-3	TRBV7-7	ASSRGTGLDTQY
.	.	13	TRBJ2-2	TRBV7-9	ASSLDGSLRGELF
once	TRBD1	13	TRBJ2-2	TRBV5-5	ASSPRDSNTGELF
.	.	12	TRBJ1-5	TRBV2	ASSEQGVRQPQH
.	.	10	TRBJ2-2	TRBV7-2	ASSLVVGELF
.	TRBD2	14	TRBJ2-1	TRBV5-1	ASSTGRASSYNEQF
.	TRBD1	10	TRBJ1-2	TRBV20-1	SASRDSYGYT
.	TRBD2	14	TRBJ2-3	TRBV15	ATSRDGRALSDTQY
.	TRBD2	16	TRBJ2-1	TRBV27	ASSSGTTVRRSYNEQF
.	.	12	TRBJ2-3	TRBV11-2	ASSLGTAGDTQY
few	.	13	TRBJ1-5	TRBV2	ASSESGNVGQPQH
.	.	14	TRBJ2-4	TRBV28	ASSPNDGVRLNIQY
.	.	11	TRBJ1-1	TRBV6-1	ASSEFGGTEAF
.	TRBD1	13	TRBJ2-1	TRBV18	ASSLDRGRNNEQF
.	TRBD1	13	TRBJ1-1	TRBV7-8	ASSARQGTNTEAF
.	.	14	TRBJ1-5	TRBV6-6	ASSLRLSDSNQPQH
.	.	13	TRBJ2-7	TRBV2	ASSESGISYYEQY
.	TRBD1	12	TRBJ2-7	TRBV30	AWSVQGIAYEQY
.	.	12	TRBJ1-4	TRBV4-2	ASRYSNSNEKLF
.	TRBD1	11	TRBJ1-2	TRBV7-2	ASSLKGAGGYT
once	.	11	TRBJ2-1	TRBV6-5	ASSLSAYNEQF
.	.	11	TRBJ2-2	TRBV6-2/TRBV6-3	ASSRTGYGELF
.	TRBD1	12	TRBJ1-2	TRBV5-6	ASSRGQNVYGYT
.	TRBD1	12	TRBJ1-6	TRBV6-2/TRBV6-3	ASSYGTGNSPLH
.	TRBD2	14	TRBJ2-5	TRBV5-1	ASSLTSGSVRETQY
.	.	13	TRBJ2-4	TRBV10-3	AISGGSGAKNIQY
few	TRBD2	12	TRBJ2-7	TRBV5-1	ASRSAGAAYEQY
.	TRBD1	12	TRBJ1-6	TRBV19	ASSSGTGNSALH
few	TRBD2	15	TRBJ2-1	TRBV5-1	ASSLSPGGSSYNEQF
few	.	13	TRBJ2-1	TRBV11-3	ASSVDSSSYNEQF
.	TRBD1	12	TRBJ2-7	TRBV5-1	ASSFSRGSLEQY
.	TRBD2	13	TRBJ2-5	TRBV5-1	ASSFAGVVQETQY